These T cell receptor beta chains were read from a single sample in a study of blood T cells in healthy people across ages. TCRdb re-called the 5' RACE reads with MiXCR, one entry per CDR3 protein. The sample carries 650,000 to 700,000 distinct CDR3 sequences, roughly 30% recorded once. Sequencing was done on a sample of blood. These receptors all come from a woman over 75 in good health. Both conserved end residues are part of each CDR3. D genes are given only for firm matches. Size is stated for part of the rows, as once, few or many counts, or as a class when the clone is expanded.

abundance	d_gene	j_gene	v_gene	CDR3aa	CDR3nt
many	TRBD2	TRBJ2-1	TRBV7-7	CASSSGTSGGSYNEQFF	TGTGCCAGCAGCTCCGGGACTAGCGGGGGATCCTACAATGAGCAGTTCTTC
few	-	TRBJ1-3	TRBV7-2	CASSLEGRGSGNTIYF	TGTGCCAGCAGCTTAGAAGGGCGGGGCTCTGGAAACACCATATATTTT
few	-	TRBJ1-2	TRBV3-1	CASSQDGANYGYTF	TGTGCCAGCAGCCAAGACGGGGCTAACTATGGCTACACCTTC
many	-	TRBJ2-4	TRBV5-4	CASSLDEGNIQYF	TGTGCCAGCAGCTTGGACGAGGGAAACATTCAGTACTTC
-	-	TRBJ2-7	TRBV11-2	CACSPQETALDYEQYF	TGTGCCTGCAGCCCACAAGAAACCGCGCTAGATTACGAGCAGTACTTC
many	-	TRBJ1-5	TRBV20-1	CSAEQGGWNQPQHF	TGCAGTGCTGAACAGGGAGGCTGGAATCAGCCCCAGCATTTT
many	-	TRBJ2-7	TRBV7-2	CASSLAVGKTYEQYF	TGTGCCAGCAGCTTAGCCGTGGGCAAAACCTACGAGCAGTACTTC
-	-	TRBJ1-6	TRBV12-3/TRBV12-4	CTSSLDGALHF	TGTACCAGCAGTTTAGATGGAGCCCTCCACTTT
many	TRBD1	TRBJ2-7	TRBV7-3	CASSPLDRDQDEQYF	TGTGCCAGCAGCCCTCTGGACAGGGACCAGGACGAGCAGTACTTC
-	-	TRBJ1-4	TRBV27	CASSLARGPNEKLFF	TGTGCCAGCAGTTTAGCGAGGGGCCCTAATGAAAAACTGTTTTTT
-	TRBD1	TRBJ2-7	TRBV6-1	CASTTAGGPYEQYF	TGTGCCAGCACCACGGCAGGGGGTCCCTACGAGCAGTACTTC
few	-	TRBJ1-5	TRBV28	CANRATVGGPQHF	TGTGCCAACAGAGCGACGGTCGGTGGGCCCCAGCATTTT
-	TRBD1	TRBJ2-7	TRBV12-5	CASGLVRGTGSHEQYF	TGTGCTAGTGGTTTGGTACGCGGGACAGGGTCCCACGAGCAGTACTTC